This T cell receptor (beta chain) comes out of a study of cytomegalovirus exposure and HLA in healthy donors. Study-level findings and limits: V segments that were indistinguishable, TRBV6-2 and TRBV6-3 among them, were omitted from analysis.

Primers included in the PCR were 60 Vbeta and 13 Jbeta primers. The repertoire was sequenced with immunoSEQ multiplex PCR; TCRdb's copy has only in-frame clones and lacks some. The repertoire holds roughly 130,000 clones, with about 71% as singletons. Germline V lookup: CDR1 SGHDN, CDR2 FVKESK. CDR3 length equals 13 residues. V was cut by 2 bases and J by 0 bases, with 4 bases left in between. Sampled while nominally healthy, donors likely had unrecorded immune exposures. Turning to this clone: Its specificity is unknown.

The chain combines TRBV14 with TRBJ1-1, with unresolved D. The sequenced sample consisted of PBMCs. This receptor was obtained from a woman aged 60-70 years in good health and CMV-seropositive. This CDR3 is CASSQQLNTEAFF. The CDR3 nucleotides are TGTGCCAGCAGCCAACAGTTGAACACTGAAGCTTTCTTT.